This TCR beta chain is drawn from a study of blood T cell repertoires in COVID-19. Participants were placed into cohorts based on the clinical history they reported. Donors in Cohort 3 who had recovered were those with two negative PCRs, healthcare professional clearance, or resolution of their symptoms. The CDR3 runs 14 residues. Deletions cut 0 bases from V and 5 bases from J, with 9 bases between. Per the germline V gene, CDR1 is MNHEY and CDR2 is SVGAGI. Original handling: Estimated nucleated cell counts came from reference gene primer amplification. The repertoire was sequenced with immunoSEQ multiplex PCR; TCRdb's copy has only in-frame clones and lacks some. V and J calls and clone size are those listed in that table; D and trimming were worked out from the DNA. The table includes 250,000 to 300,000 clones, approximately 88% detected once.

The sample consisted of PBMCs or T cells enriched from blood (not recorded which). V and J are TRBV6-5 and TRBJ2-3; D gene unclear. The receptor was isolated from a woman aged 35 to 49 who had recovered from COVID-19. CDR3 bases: TGTGCCAGCAGTTACTCAGGCGAGCGAGATACGCAGTATTTT. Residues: CASSYSGERDTQYF.